Below, 14 T cell receptor beta chains from the same sample are listed, as sequenced in a study of T cell responses to AZD1222 COVID-19 vaccine. Method: immunoSEQ multiplex PCR; TCRdb's copy keeps in-frame clones and lacks some. This table holds some 190,000 clones, around 90% found once. This specimen was peripheral blood, taken 28 days after the second AZD1222 dose. The receptors shown here come from an adult who received the AZD1222 COVID-19 vaccine.

This chain connects TRBV5-5 to TRBJ1-4; weak D call: TRBD1 (5 bases). CDR1 is SGHKS, CDR2 YYEKEE, per germline (reference sequence). The CDR3 length is 14 residues. Deletions cut 0 bases from V and 3 bases from J, with 6 bases between. CDR3 residues: CASSLDRPNEKLFF. The CDR3 DNA reads as TGTGCCAGCAGCTTGGACAGGCCTAATGAAAAACTGTTTTTT.

To note about this clone: The junction and the germline gene differ at one end; a read error may be behind it. The V call is TRBV11-2, the J call TRBJ1-3; no clear D gene. Germline V lookup: CDR1 SGHAT, CDR2 FQNNGV. This CDR3 is built from 14 residues. Here the CDR3 DNA reads TGTGCCAGCAGCTTAGGAAAGGTTGGAACCACCATATATTTT. Residues: CASSLGKVGTTIYF.

J is TRBJ2-5 and V is TRBV19; TRBD1 matches at 8 bases. Trimming cost V 3 bases and J 5 bases; bases outside gene matches: 8. Germline-derived CDR1 and CDR2 are LNHDA and SQIVND (reference sequence). The CDR3 covers 15 residues. CDR3 residues: CASSILTGGRETQYF. The CDR3 region has the DNA TGTGCCAGTAGTATCCTCACAGGGGGTCGGGAGACCCAGTACTTC.

This chain joins TRBV28 and TRBJ2-2, with 9 bases aligning to TRBD1. V shed 5 bases, J shed 6 bases, and the junction held 7 bases outside the gene matches. Germline CDR1 is MDHEN and CDR2 is SYDVKM. The CDR3 runs 15 residues. CDR3 sequence reads: CASSGQGLAAGELFF. The CDR3 DNA follows: TGTGCCAGCAGTGGACAGGGGCTGGCAGCCGGGGAGCTGTTTTTT.

This chain joins TRBV18 and TRBJ1-2, with D tentatively TRBD1 (6 bases). This CDR3 comprises 15 residues. V dropped 1 base and J dropped 6 bases, with 15 bases sitting between them. Germline CDR1 reads KGHSH; CDR2 reads LQKENI. CDR3 sequence reads: CASSPRQQGVDGYTF. Here the CDR3 DNA reads TGTGCCAGCTCACCACGTCAACAGGGAGTAGATGGCTACACCTTC.

The genes are TRBV11-1 and TRBJ1-1; tentative D call: TRBD1 (5 bases). The CDR3 is 12 amino acids. In germline, CDR1 is SGHAT, CDR2 FQDESV (reference sequence). V was clipped by 7 bases and J by 6 bases, with 12 bases between them. The CDR3 protein is CASNQGRAEAFF. Written as DNA, the CDR3 is TGTGCCAGCAATCAGGGTCGAGCTGAAGCTTTCTTT.

The chain uses TRBV3-1 (or the pseudogene TRBV3-2) and TRBJ2-5, with TRBD2 identical over 8 bases. Trimming at V came to 2 bases and at J to 5 bases, leaving 4 bases not matched to a gene. The CDR3 has 14 amino acids. The germline V gene has CDR1 LGHDT and CDR2 YNNKEL (reference sequence). The CDR3 nucleotides are TGTGCCAGCAGCCAAATGACTAGCGTGGAGACCCAGTACTTC. This encodes CASSQMTSVETQYF.

Concerning this clone itself: One end of the junction does not line up with germline, which may come from a read error. V gene TRBV7-2 combines with J gene TRBJ2-5; 7 nucleotides line up with TRBD1. CDR3 size: 12 residues. Per the germline V gene, CDR1 is SGHTA and CDR2 is FQGNSA. CDR3 amino acids: CASSLEGTVDNF. The CDR3 nucleotides are TGTGCCAGCAGCTTAGAGGGGACAGTAGATAACTTC.

This clone was observed once. V gene TRBV25-1 combines with J gene TRBJ2-1; no clear D. Deletions cut 2 bases from V and 9 bases from J, with 8 bases between. The length of the CDR3 is 12 residues. From germline, CDR1 is MGHDK and CDR2 SYGVNS. CDR3 amino acids: CASSEPSTEQFF. The DNA for the CDR3 is TGTGCCAGCAGTGAACCTAGTACTGAGCAGTTCTTC.

The chain links TRBV5-6 to TRBJ1-2; D not resolved. Trimming removed 0 bases at V and 7 bases at J, with 10 bases between. Germline assignment: CDR1 SGHDT and CDR2 YYEEEE. This CDR3 spans 13 amino acids. The CDR3 bases are TGTGCCAGCAGCTTGGTAAGGGATTCTGGCTACACCTTC. Its translation: CASSLVRDSGYTF. Together with reference TRBV5-6 and TRBJ1-2, the CDR3 gives the full variable domain: DAGVTQSPTHLIKTRGQQVTLRCSPKSGHDTVSWYQQALGQGPQFIFQYYEEEERQRGNFPDRFSGHQFPNYSSELNVNALLLGDSALYLCASSLVRDSGYTFGSGTRLTVV.

The chain uses TRBV7-9 and TRBJ1-5; D not resolved. Germline values: CDR1 SEHNR, CDR2 FQNEAQ (reference sequence). The CDR3 length is 14 residues. The V gene lost 3 bases and the J gene lost 4 bases, with 10 bases spanning the gap. In DNA form, the CDR3 reads TGTGCCAGCAGCTTTGGACCGGGAAATCAGCCCCAGCATTTT. Its translation: CASSFGPGNQPQHF. The whole variable domain, filled in from reference TRBV7-9 and TRBJ1-5, reads DTGVSQNPRHKITKRGQNVTFRCDPISEHNRLYWYRQTLGQGPEFLTYFQNEAQLEKSRLLSDRFSAERPKGSFSTLEIQRTEQGDSAMYLCASSFGPGNQPQHFGDGTRLSIL.

CDR3 coding DNA: TGTGCCAGCAGGGATATCAGGAAGGGATCACCCCTCCACTTT. Translation gives CASRDIRKGSPLHF. The chain employs TRBV11-2 and TRBJ1-6; D not certain. The germline CDR1 and CDR2 sequences are SGHAT and FQNNGV. The CDR3 is 14 amino acids. V was cut by 6 bases and J by 10 bases, with 16 bases left in between.

The chain joins TRBV4-3 to TRBJ2-3; D might be TRBD2 (5 bases). Germline V gene sequence: CDR1 LGHNA, CDR2 YSLEER. V shed 1 base and J shed 1 base, with 18 bases lying between them. The CDR3 runs to 18 residues. The CDR3 DNA follows: TGCGCCAGCAGCCAAGGAGGGCCGACTATCGCCGGCACAGATACGCAGTATTTT. Translating gives CASSQGGPTIAGTDTQYF.

V usage is TRBV6-6 and J usage is TRBJ2-7; 12 nucleotides align to TRBD2. With 4 bases clipped from V and 3 bases from J, the junction kept 1 base outside the gene matches. The CDR3 is made up of 14 amino acids. CDR1 and CDR2 from the germline V gene are MNHNY and SVGAGI (reference sequence). CDR3 bases: TGTGCCAGCAGTTCGACTAGCGGGGGCTACGAGCAGTACTTC. It specifies CASSSTSGGYEQYF.